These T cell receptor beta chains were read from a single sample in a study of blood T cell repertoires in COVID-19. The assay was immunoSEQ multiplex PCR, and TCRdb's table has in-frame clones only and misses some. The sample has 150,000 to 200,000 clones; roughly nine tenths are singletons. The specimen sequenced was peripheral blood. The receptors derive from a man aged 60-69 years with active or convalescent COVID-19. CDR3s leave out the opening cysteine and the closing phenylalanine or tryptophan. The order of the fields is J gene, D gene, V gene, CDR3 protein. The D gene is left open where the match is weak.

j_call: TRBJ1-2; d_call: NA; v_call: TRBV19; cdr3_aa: ASSIDGGNYGYT
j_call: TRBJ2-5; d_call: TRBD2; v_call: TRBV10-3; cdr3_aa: AISESPSGGQETQY
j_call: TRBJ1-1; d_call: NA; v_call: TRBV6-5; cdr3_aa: ASTRGTEAF
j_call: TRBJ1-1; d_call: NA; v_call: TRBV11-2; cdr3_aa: ASSLGGTGSTEAF
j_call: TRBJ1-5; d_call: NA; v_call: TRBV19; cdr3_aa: ASSGAGMGNQPQH
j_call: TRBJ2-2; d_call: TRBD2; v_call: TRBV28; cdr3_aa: ASSFWLAGDTGELF
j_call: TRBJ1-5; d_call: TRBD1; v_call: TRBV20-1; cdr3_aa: SASTGVGNQPQH
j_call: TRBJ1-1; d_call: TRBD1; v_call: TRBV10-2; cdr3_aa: ASTERAQGVTF
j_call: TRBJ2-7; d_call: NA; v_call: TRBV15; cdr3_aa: ATSRDSFYEQY
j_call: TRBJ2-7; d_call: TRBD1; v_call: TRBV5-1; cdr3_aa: ASSFRPGQGANEQY
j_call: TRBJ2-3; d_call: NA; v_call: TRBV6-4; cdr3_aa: ASSPVVVAASTDTQY
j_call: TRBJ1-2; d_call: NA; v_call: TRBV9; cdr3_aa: ASSESDSNYGYT
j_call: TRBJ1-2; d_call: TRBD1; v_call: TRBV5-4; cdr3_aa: ASSEGTATWGNYGYT
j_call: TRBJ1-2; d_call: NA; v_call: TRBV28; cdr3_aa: ASSLLRHRYGYT
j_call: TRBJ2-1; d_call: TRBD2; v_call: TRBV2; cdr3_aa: ASRGTSGSPGEQF
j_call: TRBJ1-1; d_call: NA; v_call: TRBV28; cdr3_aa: ASSSPSGVDKAF
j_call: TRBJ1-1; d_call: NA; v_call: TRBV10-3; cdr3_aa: AISESVGGSGAEAF
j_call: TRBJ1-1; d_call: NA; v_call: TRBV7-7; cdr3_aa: ASSLRDNTEAF
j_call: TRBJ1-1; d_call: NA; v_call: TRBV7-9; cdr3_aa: ASSPGENTEAF